Presented here are 18 T cell receptor beta chains from one specimen sequenced in a study of shared T cell receptors in the human thymus. Libraries were prepared by immunoSEQ multiplex PCR; TCRdb keeps only in-frame clonotypes and omits some of them. The sample carries fewer than 700,000 clones, 88% recorded once. This sample also appeared in a second study, on human thymus T cells.

The sequencing input was thymocytes. Receptors originate from a boy in the first two years of life with a congenital heart defect.

The table lists this clone with a few counts. In DNA form, the CDR3 reads TGTGCCAGCAGCTTTAGCGACTTGTCCAATGAGCAGTTCTTC. Amino acids: CASSFSDLSNEQFF. This chain connects TRBV7-9 to TRBJ2-1, with D possibly TRBD2 on 5 matching bases. Germline V lookup: CDR1 SEHNR, CDR2 FQNEAQ (reference sequence). V was clipped by 3 bases and J by 6 bases, with 12 bases between them. CDR3 length: 14 amino acids.

The chain carries TRBV25-1 and TRBJ2-1; the match to TRBD2 covers 7 bases. The J segment lost 7 bases and the V segment lost 0 bases, leaving 12 bases of the junction unmatched. The CDR3 spans 17 residues. Germline V gene lookup returns CDR1 MGHDK and CDR2 SYGVNS. Here the CDR3 DNA reads TGTGCCAGCAGTGAATACGGCGAGGGAGGGCCGTTAAATGAGCAGTTCTTC. Translating gives CASSEYGEGGPLNEQFF.

The V call is TRBV28, the J call TRBJ2-7; 8 nucleotides agree with TRBD2. J gave up 0 bases and V 5 bases, and 6 bases lay outside the gene matches. CDR1 and CDR2 from the germline V gene are MDHEN and SYDVKM. This CDR3 is 15 amino acids long. CDR3 residues: CASSATSASSYEQYF. The DNA for the CDR3 is TGTGCCAGCAGTGCGACTAGCGCGAGCTCCTACGAGCAGTACTTC.

The rearrangement joins TRBV6-1 to TRBJ1-1; D is unclear. The ends were cut back, 4 bases at V and 1 base at J, with 10 bases in the middle. CDR3 size: 14 residues. Germline assignment: CDR1 MNHNS and CDR2 SASEGT. CDR3 sequence: CASSGLGKNTEAFF. CDR3 nucleotide sequence: TGTGCCAGCAGTGGCCTAGGCAAGAACACTGAAGCTTTCTTT.

This chain links TRBV4-1 with TRBJ2-1; 11 bases match TRBD2. This CDR3 spans 16 amino acids. Losses at the gene ends were 1 base for V and 6 bases for J; bases not matched to a gene: 5. CDR1 is MGHRA and CDR2 is YSYEKL in the germline V gene. The CDR3 sequence: CASSQVIAGGPNEQFF. The CDR3 DNA reads TGCGCCAGCAGCCAAGTAATAGCGGGAGGGCCCAATGAGCAGTTCTTC.

V usage is TRBV27 and J usage is TRBJ2-7; 10 bases fit TRBD2. Germline V CDR1 and CDR2: MNHEY, SMNVEV (reference sequence). V shed 2 bases and J 3 bases; nucleotides not matched to a gene: 1. The CDR3 is 14 residues long. CDR3 sequence: CASSLSGRDYEQYF. As DNA, the CDR3 is TGTGCCAGCAGTTTAAGCGGGAGGGACTACGAGCAGTACTTC.

This clone was counted only a few times. This chain joins TRBV28 and TRBJ2-3; 11 bases match TRBD2. Germline CDR1 MDHEN, CDR2 SYDVKM. The CDR3 loop spans 15 amino acids. With 6 bases clipped from V and 0 bases from J, the junction kept 2 bases outside the gene matches. The CDR3 DNA reads as TGTGCCAGCAGGACTAGCGGGGCCAGCACAGATACGCAGTATTTT. Translation gives CASRTSGASTDTQYF. Looking up the rest from reference TRBV28 and TRBJ2-3 gives the full variable domain: DVKVTQSSRYLVKRTGEKVFLECVQDMDHENMFWYRQDPGLGLRLIYFSYDVKMKEKGDIPEGYSVSREKKERFSLILESASTNQTSMYLCASRTSGASTDTQYFGPGTRLTVL.

The rearrangement joins TRBV2 to TRBJ2-1, with TRBD2 matching 8 bases. The CDR3 has 13 residues. The V and J ends lost 6 bases and 8 bases, in that order; junction bases with no gene match: 6. CDR1 is SNHLY and CDR2 is FYNNEI in the germline V gene. In DNA, the CDR3 is TGTGCCAGCAGACTAGCGGTATGGGATGAGCAGTTCTTC. The encoded protein is CASRLAVWDEQFF.

The CDR3 DNA reads TGTGCCAGCAAACCGGAAAGGGGGATAGAGGGAAACACCATATATTTT. Its protein is CASKPERGIEGNTIYF. This chain uses TRBV27 with TRBJ1-3; D perhaps matches TRBD1 (6 bases). Germline V gives CDR1 MNHEY, CDR2 SMNVEV (reference sequence). Between the trimmed V and J ends, which lost 7 bases and 4 bases, there was a span of 20 bases. The CDR3 extends over 16 amino acids.

This clone was detected only a few times. V and J are TRBV14 and TRBJ2-7; perhaps TRBD2 as D (6 bases). Trimming shortened V by 4 bases and J by 5 bases, and 18 bases separated the two germline ends. CDR1 SGHDN and CDR2 FVKESK come from the germline V gene. The CDR3 covers 15 residues. In nucleotides, the CDR3 is TGTGCCAGCAGCCCCAAGAGGGGAGGACGGAACGAGCAGTACTTC. Translating gives CASSPKRGGRNEQYF.

This chain connects TRBV5-4 to TRBJ2-1, with 11 bases that match TRBD1. J lost 10 bases, V lost 3 bases, and 18 bases had no gene match. The V gene's germline CDR1 is SGHNT and CDR2 YYREEE (reference sequence). There are 18 residues in the CDR3. The CDR3 loop reads CASSSGDRGMAGGPEQFF. For the CDR3, the DNA is TGTGCCAGCAGCTCTGGGGACAGGGGGATGGCGGGGGGCCCAGAGCAGTTCTTC.

On this clone: At the DNA level, this CDR3 is encoded by other sequences in the same sample as well. The rearrangement uses TRBV20-1 and TRBJ2-3, with D hard to call. V lost 3 bases to trimming and J lost 6 bases, with 4 bases between them. The CDR3 spans 10 residues. In germline, CDR1 is DFQATT, CDR2 SNEGSKA (reference sequence). DNA of the CDR3: TGCAGTGCTAGCTTGGATACGCAGTATTTT. Translating gives CSASLDTQYF.

This clone was found a few times. The rearrangement joins TRBV15 to TRBJ2-7; weak D call: TRBD2 (6 bases). The length of the CDR3 is 14 residues. V dropped 5 bases and J dropped 0 bases, with 11 bases sitting between them. The V gene's germline CDR1 is LNHNV and CDR2 YYDKDF (reference sequence). The CDR3 reads CATSPTTSSYEQYF. The CDR3 DNA sequence: TGTGCCACCAGCCCAACGACTAGCTCCTACGAGCAGTACTTC. The full variable domain, completed using reference TRBV15 and TRBJ2-7, is DAMVIQNPRYQVTQFGKPVTLSCSQTLNHNVMYWYQQKSSQAPKLLFHYYDKDFNNEADTPDNFQSRRPNTSFCFLDIRSPGLGDTAMYLCATSPTTSSYEQYFGPGTRLTVT.

This chain joins TRBV14 and TRBJ2-7; maybe TRBD1 (6 bases). Germline V gives CDR1 SGHDN, CDR2 FVKESK. This CDR3 is 16 amino acids long. The germline V and J ends were trimmed by 3 bases and 6 bases, with 21 bases remaining between them. DNA for the CDR3: TGTGCCAGCAGCCAGGAGGACAGAGTTAGCCCGCTCGAGCAGTACTTC. As protein: CASSQEDRVSPLEQYF.

The table lists this clone with a few counts. The chain carries TRBV28 and TRBJ2-1; TRBD2 matches 7 bases. CDR1 and CDR2 (germline): MDHEN, SYDVKM. This CDR3 has 16 amino acids. Unmatched junction bases numbered 8, after V lost 6 bases and J lost 0 bases. DNA for the CDR3: TGTGCCAGCAGACACGGGTGGGGGGGCTCCTACAATGAGCAGTTCTTC. Translated, it gives CASRHGWGGSYNEQFF.

The genes are TRBV5-6 and TRBJ2-7; 8 positions match TRBD2. Per the germline V gene, CDR1 is SGHDT and CDR2 is YYEEEE. Trimming removed 2 bases from V and 5 bases from J; junction bases left unmatched: 12. The length of the CDR3 is 16 residues. CDR3: CASSLVLSGSKHEQYF. CDR3 sequence (DNA): TGTGCCAGCAGCTTAGTACTCAGCGGGAGTAAGCACGAGCAGTACTTC.

The rearrangement joins TRBV4-3 to TRBJ2-2; the D gene is possibly TRBD2 (6 bases). CDR3 length: 16 residues. The V end was cut by 0 bases, the J end by 5 bases, with 13 bases between. The germline CDR1 and CDR2 sequences are LGHNA and YSLEER. This CDR3 is CASSQERLVNTGELFF. The CDR3, as DNA: TGCGCCAGCAGCCAAGAGAGACTAGTCAATACCGGGGAGCTGTTTTTT.

The CDR3 here is CASRGKGGYEQYF. The CDR3, as DNA: TGTGCCAGCAGGGGTAAAGGGGGTTACGAGCAGTACTTC. The rearrangement uses TRBV2 and TRBJ2-7; perhaps TRBD1 as D (6 bases). The V gene lost 6 bases and the J gene lost 4 bases, with 13 bases spanning the gap. Germline-derived CDR1 and CDR2 are SNHLY and FYNNEI. This CDR3 spans 13 amino acids.